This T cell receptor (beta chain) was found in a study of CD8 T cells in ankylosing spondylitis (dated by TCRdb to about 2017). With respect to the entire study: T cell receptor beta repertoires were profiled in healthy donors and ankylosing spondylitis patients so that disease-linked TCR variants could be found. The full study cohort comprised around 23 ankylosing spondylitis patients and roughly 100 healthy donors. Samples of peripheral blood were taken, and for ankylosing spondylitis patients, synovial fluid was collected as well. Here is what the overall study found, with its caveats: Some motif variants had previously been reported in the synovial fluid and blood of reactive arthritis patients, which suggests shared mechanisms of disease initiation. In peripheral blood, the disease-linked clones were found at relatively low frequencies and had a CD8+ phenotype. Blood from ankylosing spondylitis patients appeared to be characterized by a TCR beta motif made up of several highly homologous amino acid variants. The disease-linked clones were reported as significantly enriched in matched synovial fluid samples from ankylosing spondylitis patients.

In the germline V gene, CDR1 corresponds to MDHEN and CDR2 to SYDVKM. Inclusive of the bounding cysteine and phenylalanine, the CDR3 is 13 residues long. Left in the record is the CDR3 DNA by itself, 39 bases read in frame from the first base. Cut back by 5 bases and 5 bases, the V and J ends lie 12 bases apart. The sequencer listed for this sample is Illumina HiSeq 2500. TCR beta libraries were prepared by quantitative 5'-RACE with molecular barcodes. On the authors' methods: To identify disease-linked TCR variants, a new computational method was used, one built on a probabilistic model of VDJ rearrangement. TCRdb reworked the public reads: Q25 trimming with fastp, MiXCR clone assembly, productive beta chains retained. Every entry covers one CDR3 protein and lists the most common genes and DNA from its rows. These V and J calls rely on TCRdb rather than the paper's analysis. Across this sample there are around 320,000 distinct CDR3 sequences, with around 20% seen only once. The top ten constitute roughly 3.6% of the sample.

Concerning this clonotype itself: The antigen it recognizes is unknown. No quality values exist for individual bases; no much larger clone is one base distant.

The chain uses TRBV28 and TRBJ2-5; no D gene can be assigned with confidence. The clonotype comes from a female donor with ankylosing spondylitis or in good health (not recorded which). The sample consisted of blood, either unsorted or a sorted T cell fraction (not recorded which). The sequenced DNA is TGTGCCAGCAGTCTGGGGAATGTGGAGACCCAGTACTTC. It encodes CASSLGNVETQYF.